A selection of T cell receptor beta chains follows, all from one sample in a study of monozygotic twins with inflammatory bowel disease. From the 5' RACE reads, TCRdb lists one entry per CDR3 protein and no DNA. Here the sample table reports around 150,000 distinct CDR3 sequences. Sequences were obtained from blood. The receptors originated from a human donor with ulcerative colitis or Crohn's disease, or a healthy co-twin of an affected twin (not recorded which). Each CDR3 is given with its conserved first and last residue.

v_call	j_call	cdr3_length	cdr3_aa
TRBV20-1	TRBJ1-1	15	CSARDRRVRNTEAFF
TRBV11-3	TRBJ2-1	16	CASSLEGLAGKNEQFF
TRBV12-3/TRBV12-4	TRBJ2-7	15	CASNHGAAYAGEQYF
TRBV30	TRBJ2-3	14	CAWNRGGGTDTQYF
TRBV19	TRBJ2-7	14	CASSISSGTYEQYF
TRBV12-3/TRBV12-4	TRBJ2-1	15	CASSFRDKGGDEQFF
TRBV20-1	TRBJ2-7	14	CSADGTWGSYEQYF
TRBV2	TRBJ2-2	13	CASSNEGSGELFF
TRBV20-1	TRBJ2-7	13	CSARTASLDEQYF
TRBV12-3/TRBV12-4	TRBJ2-7	16	CASTSGTPGLGYEQYF
TRBV25-1	TRBJ2-4	13	CASSELGKNIQYF
TRBV20-1	TRBJ1-4	14	CSARDLEGWEKLFF
TRBV27	TRBJ2-7	14	CASRSQLSSYEQYF
TRBV5-1	TRBJ1-1	14	CASSLGFGDTEAFF
TRBV28	TRBJ2-3	16	CASNEGASGRTDTQYF
TRBV9	TRBJ2-7	15	CASSVATGGFYEQYF
TRBV13	TRBJ2-1	14	CASSTGGTYNEQFF
TRBV28	TRBJ2-1	16	CASTSPGGARGYEQFF
TRBV6-1	TRBJ1-2	16	CASRTTPGLRGYGYTF
TRBV20-1	TRBJ2-3	14	CSARVAGLADTQYF
TRBV7-7	TRBJ2-3	13	CASSLMPTDTQYF
TRBV20-1	TRBJ2-3	16	CSARSGLAGGTDTQYF
TRBV7-2	TRBJ2-2	13	CASSWRLAGELFF
TRBV27	TRBJ1-3	16	CASSLKGPVSGNTIYF
TRBV4-2	TRBJ2-7	14	CASSLAGQTYEQYF
TRBV11-2	TRBJ2-2	14	CASSAFRNTGGLFF
TRBV5-1	TRBJ1-5	15	CASSLGSGSSQPQHF
TRBV5-6	TRBJ1-5	18	CASSLAGQTKGGNQPQHF
TRBV19	TRBJ2-3	13	CASTVETTDTQYF
TRBV6-1	TRBJ2-5	16	CASSLTSGGYQETQYF
TRBV24-1	TRBJ2-1	16	CATSDLSGRAVNEQFF
TRBV7-6	TRBJ2-5	14	CASSPRTSEETQYF
TRBV28	TRBJ2-2	11	CASTYTGELFF
TRBV18	TRBJ2-2	17	CASSPAFGDRGPGELFF
TRBV7-2	TRBJ2-3	16	CASSLPQRGGTDTQYF
TRBV5-1	TRBJ2-2	15	CASSLEGGDTGELFF
TRBV7-2	TRBJ1-4	13	CASSARTREKLFF
TRBV24-1	TRBJ2-5	14	CATSATGTGETQYF
TRBV7-2	TRBJ2-5	12	CASSSQKETQYF
TRBV7-2	TRBJ2-7	14	CASSFDRTDYEQYF
TRBV10-3	TRBJ1-6	14	CAISREVGNSPLHF
TRBV4-3	TRBJ1-1	15	CASSPDSLMNTEAFF
TRBV28	TRBJ2-1	15	CASSLPTPLYHEQFF
TRBV7-2	TRBJ2-1	13	CASSRTPTLEQFF